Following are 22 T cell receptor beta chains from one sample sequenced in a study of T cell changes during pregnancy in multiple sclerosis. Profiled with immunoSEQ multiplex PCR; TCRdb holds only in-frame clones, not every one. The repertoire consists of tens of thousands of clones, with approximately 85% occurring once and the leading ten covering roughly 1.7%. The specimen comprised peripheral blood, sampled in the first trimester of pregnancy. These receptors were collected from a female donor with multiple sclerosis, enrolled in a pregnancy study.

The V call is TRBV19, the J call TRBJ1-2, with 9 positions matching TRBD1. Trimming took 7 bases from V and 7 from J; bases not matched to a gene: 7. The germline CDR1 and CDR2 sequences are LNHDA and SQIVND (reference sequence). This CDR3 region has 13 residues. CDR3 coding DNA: TGTGCCAGTACCCCGACAGGGGGACCTGGCTACACCTTC. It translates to CASTPTGGPGYTF.

The CDR3 DNA sequence: TGCGCCAGCAACACAGGGGGCGAAGAGACCCAGTACTTC. Residues: CASNTGGEETQYF. This rearrangement joins TRBV5-1 to TRBJ2-5, with 9 bases that match TRBD1. Germline values: CDR1 SGHRS, CDR2 YFSETQ. This CDR3 is 13 amino acids long. Trimming took 6 bases from V and 3 from J; bases not matched to a gene: 3. The complete variable domain, with remaining parts taken from reference TRBV5-1 and TRBJ2-5, reads KAGVTQTPRYLIKTRGQQVTLSCSPISGHRSVSWYQQTPGQGLQFLFEYFSETQRNKGNFPGRFSGRQFSNSRSEMNVSTLELGDSALYLCASNTGGEETQYFGPGTRLLVL.

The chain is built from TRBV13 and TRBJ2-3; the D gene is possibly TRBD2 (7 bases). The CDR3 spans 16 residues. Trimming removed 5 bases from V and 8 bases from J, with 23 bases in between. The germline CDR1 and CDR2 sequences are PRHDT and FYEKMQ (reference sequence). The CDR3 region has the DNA TGTGCCAGCAGCCCCCTAGGGGCGGGAGAGGGGGGTACGCAGTATTTT. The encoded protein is CASSPLGAGEGGTQYF.

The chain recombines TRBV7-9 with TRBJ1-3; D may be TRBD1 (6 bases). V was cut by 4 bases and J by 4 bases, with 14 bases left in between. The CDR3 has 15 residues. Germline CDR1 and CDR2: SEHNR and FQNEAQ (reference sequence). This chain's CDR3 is CASSSRDISGNTIYF. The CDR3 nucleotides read TGTGCCAGCAGCTCACGGGACATCTCGGGAAACACCATATATTTT.

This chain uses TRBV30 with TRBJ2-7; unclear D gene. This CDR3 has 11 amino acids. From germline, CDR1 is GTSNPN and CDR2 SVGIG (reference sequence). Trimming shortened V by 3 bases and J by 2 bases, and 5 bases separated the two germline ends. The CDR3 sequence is CAWRRTYEQYF. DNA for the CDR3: TGTGCCTGGAGGAGGACCTACGAGCAGTACTTC.

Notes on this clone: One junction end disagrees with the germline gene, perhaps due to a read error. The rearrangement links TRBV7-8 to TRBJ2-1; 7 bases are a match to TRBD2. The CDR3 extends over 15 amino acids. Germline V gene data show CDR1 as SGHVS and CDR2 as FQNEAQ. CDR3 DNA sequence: TGTGCCAGCAGCTTCCGGGACTACTCCAACAATGAGCAGTTCTTC. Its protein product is CASSFRDYSNNEQFF.

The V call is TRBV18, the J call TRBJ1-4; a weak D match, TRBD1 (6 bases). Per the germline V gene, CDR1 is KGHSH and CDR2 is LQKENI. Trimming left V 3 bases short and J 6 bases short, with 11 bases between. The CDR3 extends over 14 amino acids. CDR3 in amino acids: CASSPRGGHEKLFF. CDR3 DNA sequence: TGTGCCAGCTCACCGCGCGGGGGCCATGAAAAACTGTTTTTT.

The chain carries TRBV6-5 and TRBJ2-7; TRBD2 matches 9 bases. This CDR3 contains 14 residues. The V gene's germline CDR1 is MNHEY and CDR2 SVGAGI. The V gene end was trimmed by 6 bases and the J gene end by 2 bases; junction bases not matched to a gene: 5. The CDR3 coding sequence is TGTGCCAGCAGCCCTAGCGGGACCCCCTACGAGCAGTACTTC. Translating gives CASSPSGTPYEQYF.

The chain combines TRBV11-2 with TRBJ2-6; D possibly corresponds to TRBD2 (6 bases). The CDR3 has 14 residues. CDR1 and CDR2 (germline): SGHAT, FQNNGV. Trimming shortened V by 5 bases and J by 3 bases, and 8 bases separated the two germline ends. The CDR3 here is CASSDGGGANVLTF. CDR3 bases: TGTGCCAGCAGCGACGGGGGTGGGGCCAACGTCCTGACTTTC.

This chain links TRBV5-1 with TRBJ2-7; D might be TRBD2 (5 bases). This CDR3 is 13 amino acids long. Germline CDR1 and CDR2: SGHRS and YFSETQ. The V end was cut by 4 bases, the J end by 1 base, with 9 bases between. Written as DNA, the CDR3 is TGCGCCAGCAGCGCCGGGAATTCCTACGAGCAGTACTTC. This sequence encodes CASSAGNSYEQYF.

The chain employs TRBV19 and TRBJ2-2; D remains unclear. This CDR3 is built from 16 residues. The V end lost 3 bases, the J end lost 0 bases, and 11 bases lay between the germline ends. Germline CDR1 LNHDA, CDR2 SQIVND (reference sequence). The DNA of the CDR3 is TGTGCCAGTAGTATTGGAGTGGCCGCGAACACCGGGGAGCTGTTTTTT. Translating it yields CASSIGVAANTGELFF.

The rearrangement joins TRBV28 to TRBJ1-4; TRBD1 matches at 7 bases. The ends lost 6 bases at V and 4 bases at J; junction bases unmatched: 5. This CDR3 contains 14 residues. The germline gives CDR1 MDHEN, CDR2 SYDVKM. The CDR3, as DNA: TGTGCCAGCAGCCCGGGACAGAATAATGAAAAACTGTTTTTT. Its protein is CASSPGQNNEKLFF.

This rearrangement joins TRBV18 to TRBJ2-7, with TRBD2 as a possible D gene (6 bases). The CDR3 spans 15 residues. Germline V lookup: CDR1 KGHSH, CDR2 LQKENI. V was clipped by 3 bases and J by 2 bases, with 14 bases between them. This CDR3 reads CASSPWRDSPYEQYF. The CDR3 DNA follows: TGTGCCAGCTCACCCTGGAGGGACTCCCCCTACGAGCAGTACTTC.

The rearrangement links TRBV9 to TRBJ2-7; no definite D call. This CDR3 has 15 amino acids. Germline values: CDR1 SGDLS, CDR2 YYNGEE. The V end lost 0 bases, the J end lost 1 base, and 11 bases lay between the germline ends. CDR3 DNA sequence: TGTGCCAGCAGCGTAGGAGCACTTAGTTCCTACGAGCAGTACTTC. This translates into CASSVGALSSYEQYF.

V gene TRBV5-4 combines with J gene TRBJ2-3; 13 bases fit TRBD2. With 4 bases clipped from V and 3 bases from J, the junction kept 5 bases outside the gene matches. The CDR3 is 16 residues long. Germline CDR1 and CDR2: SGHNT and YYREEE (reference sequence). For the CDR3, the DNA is TGTGCCAGCAGCCAGGGGGGACTAGCGGGAACAGATACGCAGTATTTT. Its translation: CASSQGGLAGTDTQYF. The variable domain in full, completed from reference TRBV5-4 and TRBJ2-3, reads ETGVTQSPTHLIKTRGQQVTLRCSSQSGHNTVSWYQQALGQGPQFIFQYYREEENGRGNFPPRFSGLQFPNYSSELNVNALELDDSALYLCASSQGGLAGTDTQYFGPGTRLTVL.

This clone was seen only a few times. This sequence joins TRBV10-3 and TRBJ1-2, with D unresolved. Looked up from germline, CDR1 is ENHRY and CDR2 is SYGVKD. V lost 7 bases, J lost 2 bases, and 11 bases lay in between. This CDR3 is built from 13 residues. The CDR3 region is CAITGEANYGYTF. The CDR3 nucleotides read TGTGCCATCACTGGTGAGGCCAACTATGGCTACACCTTC.

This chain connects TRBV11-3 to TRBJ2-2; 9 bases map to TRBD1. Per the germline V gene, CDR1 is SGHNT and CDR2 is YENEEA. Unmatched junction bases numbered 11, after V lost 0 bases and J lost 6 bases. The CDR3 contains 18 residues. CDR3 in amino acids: CASSLDAMGQGGSGELFF. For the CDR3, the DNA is TGTGCCAGCAGCTTAGACGCTATGGGACAGGGAGGGTCCGGGGAGCTGTTTTTT.

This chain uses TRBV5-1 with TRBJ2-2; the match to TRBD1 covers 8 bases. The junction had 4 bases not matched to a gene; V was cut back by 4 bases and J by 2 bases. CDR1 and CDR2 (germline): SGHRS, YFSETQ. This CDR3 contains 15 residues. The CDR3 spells CASSQGTGNTGELFF. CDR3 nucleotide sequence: TGCGCCAGCAGCCAAGGGACAGGAAACACCGGGGAGCTGTTTTTT. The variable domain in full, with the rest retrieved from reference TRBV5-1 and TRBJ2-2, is KAGVTQTPRYLIKTRGQQVTLSCSPISGHRSVSWYQQTPGQGLQFLFEYFSETQRNKGNFPGRFSGRQFSNSRSEMNVSTLELGDSALYLCASSQGTGNTGELFFGEGSRLTVL.

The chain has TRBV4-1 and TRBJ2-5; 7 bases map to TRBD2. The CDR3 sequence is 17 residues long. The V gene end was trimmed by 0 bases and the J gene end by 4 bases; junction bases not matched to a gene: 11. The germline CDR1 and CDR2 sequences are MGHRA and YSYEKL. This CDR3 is CASSQEYTGGGGETQYF. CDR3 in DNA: TGCGCCAGCAGCCAAGAATATACGGGAGGAGGAGGAGAGACCCAGTACTTC.

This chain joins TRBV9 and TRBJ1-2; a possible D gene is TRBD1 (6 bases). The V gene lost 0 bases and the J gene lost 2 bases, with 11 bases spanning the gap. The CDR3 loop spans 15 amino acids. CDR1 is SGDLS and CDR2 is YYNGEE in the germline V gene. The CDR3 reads CASSVGTAPNYGYTF. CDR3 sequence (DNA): TGTGCCAGCAGCGTAGGGACAGCGCCAAACTATGGCTACACCTTC. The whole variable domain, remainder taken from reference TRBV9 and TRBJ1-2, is DSGVTQTPKHLITATGQRVTLRCSPRSGDLSVYWYQQSLDQGLQFLIQYYNGEERAKGNILERFSAQQFPDLHSELNLSSLELGDSALYFCASSVGTAPNYGYTFGSGTRLTVV.

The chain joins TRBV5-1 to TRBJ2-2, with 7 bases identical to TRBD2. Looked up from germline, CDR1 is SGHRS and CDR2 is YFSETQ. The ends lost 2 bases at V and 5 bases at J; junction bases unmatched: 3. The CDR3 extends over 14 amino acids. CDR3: CASSFLAETGELFF. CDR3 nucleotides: TGCGCCAGCAGCTTTCTAGCGGAAACCGGGGAGCTGTTTTTT.

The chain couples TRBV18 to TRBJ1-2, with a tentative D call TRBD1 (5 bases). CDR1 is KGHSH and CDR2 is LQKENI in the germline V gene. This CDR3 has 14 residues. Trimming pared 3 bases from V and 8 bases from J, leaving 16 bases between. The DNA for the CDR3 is TGTGCCAGCTCACCTTCCCTCATGACAGACGGCTACACCTTC. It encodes CASSPSLMTDGYTF.